Below are 19 T cell receptor beta chains sequenced from a single sample in a study of T cells in Graves' hyperthyroidism and ophthalmopathy. RNA transcripts gave rise to amplified TCR beta CDR3 regions. TCR CDR3 regions were first amplified by RT-PCR with HTBI primers. In TCRdb, the multiplex PCR reads were re-called with MiXCR into one record per CDR3 protein. Of about 610,000 distinct CDR3 sequences in the sample, roughly a sixth were seen once. The sample consisted of blood. Every receptor here comes from a woman aged 40-49 years with Graves' ophthalmopathy.

This clonotype was recorded a few times. In nucleotides, the CDR3 is TGTGCCAGCAGTTCCTTCGACCGCTTGAAGATCTCTGGAAACACCATATATTTT. It specifies CASSSFDRLKISGNTIYF. The rearrangement joins TRBV28 to TRBJ1-3; D not resolved. Looked up from germline, CDR1 is MDHEN and CDR2 is SYDVKM. The CDR3 loop spans 18 amino acids. Deletions cut 4 bases from V and 0 bases from J, with 19 bases between.

This clonotype was counted at least ten times. The CDR3 nucleotides read TGTGCCATCAGTGATCCCTTCCGGGACATTCCCAATGAGCAGTTCTTC. This gives the protein CAISDPFRDIPNEQFF. This chain uses TRBV10-3 with TRBJ2-1; D might be TRBD1 (6 bases). The V end was cut by 3 bases, the J end by 6 bases, with 18 bases between. Germline CDR1 is ENHRY and CDR2 is SYGVKD. The length of the CDR3 is 16 residues.

In this sample, this clonotype turned up many times. The chain combines TRBV11-2 with TRBJ1-1; D perhaps matches TRBD1 (5 bases). Germline loops: CDR1 SGHAT, CDR2 FQNNGV. Trimming shortened V by 5 bases and J by 1 base, and 11 bases separated the two germline ends. The CDR3 is 14 residues long. CDR3 in DNA: TGTGCCAGCAGCCCAGGACACGAGAACACTGAAGCTTTCTTT. Translation gives CASSPGHENTEAFF.

The chain is built from TRBV7-9 and TRBJ1-1; D unresolved. Germline-derived CDR1 and CDR2 are SEHNR and FQNEAQ (reference sequence). This CDR3 has 13 amino acids. V lost 5 bases, J lost 3 bases, and 10 bases lay in between. The CDR3 nucleotides read TGTGCCAGCAGCGCAAGTCCGTACACTGAAGCTTTCTTT. It encodes CASSASPYTEAFF.

This clonotype has ten or more counts. This chain connects TRBV20-1 to TRBJ1-1, with 7 bases lining up with TRBD1. Trimming cost V 6 bases and J 2 bases; bases outside gene matches: 3. The CDR3 contains 12 residues. Looked up from germline, CDR1 is DFQATT and CDR2 is SNEGSKA (reference sequence). The CDR3 protein is CSARGRNTEAFF. CDR3 nucleotides: TGCAGTGCAAGGGGGCGAAACACTGAAGCTTTCTTT.

This chain connects TRBV30 to TRBJ2-5; a possible D gene is TRBD1 (6 bases). V was pared by 2 bases and J by 7 bases, with 14 bases between. The CDR3 is 13 residues long. Germline-derived CDR1 and CDR2 are GTSNPN and SVGIG (reference sequence). The CDR3 DNA sequence: TGTGCCTGGAGTTGGGACACGCAACTGACCCAGTACTTC. Protein: CAWSWDTQLTQYF.

This chain links TRBV10-1 with TRBJ2-2; 13 bases are shared with TRBD2. Per germline, CDR1 WNHNN and CDR2 SYGVQD (reference sequence). The CDR3 runs 14 residues. V dropped 8 bases and J dropped 5; count of bases not matched to a gene: 2. CDR3 sequence (DNA): TGCGCCAGCTCGGGACTAGCGGGAACCGGGGAGCTGTTTTTT. It is translated as CASSGLAGTGELFF.

The CDR3 reads CASSLESAAYGYTF. The CDR3, as DNA: TGTGCCAGCAGCTTAGAATCTGCGGCCTATGGCTACACCTTC. The chain couples TRBV7-9 to TRBJ1-2, with D unresolved. The CDR3 runs 14 residues. The V end lost 1 base, the J end lost 4 bases, and 10 bases lay between the germline ends. Germline CDR1 and CDR2: SEHNR and FQNEAQ (reference sequence).

V and J are TRBV9 and TRBJ2-5; a weak D match, TRBD2 (6 bases). Germline lookup yields CDR1 SGDLS and CDR2 YYNGEE. Trimming shortened V by 4 bases and J by 3 bases, and 13 bases separated the two germline ends. The CDR3 loop spans 14 amino acids. The CDR3 region is CASSTSWGEETQYF. CDR3 sequence (DNA): TGTGCCAGCAGCACTAGTTGGGGGGAAGAGACCCAGTACTTC.

In its sample, this clonotype was seen many times. The genes are TRBV5-1 and TRBJ2-1, with D possibly matching TRBD1 (6 bases). The germline V gene encodes CDR1 SGHRS and CDR2 YFSETQ. V lost 4 bases to trimming and J lost 10 bases, with 12 bases between them. The CDR3 totals 12 residues. The CDR3 protein is CASSLTGWEQFF. In DNA, the CDR3 is TGCGCCAGCAGCCTTACAGGGTGGGAGCAGTTCTTC.

In this sample, this clonotype turned up many times. The chain is built from TRBV12-3 or TRBV12-4 and TRBJ1-2; weak D call: TRBD1 (6 bases). The CDR3 extends over 13 amino acids. Trimming shortened V by 6 bases and J by 8 bases, and 16 bases separated the two germline ends. The CDR3 spells CASSGGQLTGYTF. In DNA, the CDR3 is TGTGCCAGCAGCGGTGGACAGCTAACGGGCTACACCTTC.

This clonotype was observed a few times. V and J are TRBV12-3 or TRBV12-4 and TRBJ2-2; TRBD1 aligns across 10 bases. The CDR3 has 15 residues. V shed 5 bases, J shed 7 bases, and the junction held 7 bases outside the gene matches. CDR3: CASSPGTGAVGELFF. The CDR3 bases are TGTGCCAGCAGTCCCGGGACAGGGGCCGTCGGGGAGCTGTTTTTT.

Ten or more counts support this clonotype. The gene calls are TRBV5-1 and TRBJ2-3; possibly TRBD1 or TRBD2 for D (6 bases each). V dropped 4 bases and J dropped 3 bases, with 15 bases sitting between them. This CDR3 comprises 15 residues. The germline CDR1 and CDR2 sequences are SGHRS and YFSETQ. The CDR3 is CASSPAWGATDTQYF. CDR3 nucleotide sequence: TGCGCCAGCAGCCCGGCGTGGGGGGCGACAGATACGCAGTATTTT.

The sample holds many counts of this clonotype. The J gene is TRBJ2-7, the V gene TRBV20-1; 8 bases align to TRBD2. The CDR3 has 17 amino acids. The V segment lost 6 bases and the J segment 0 bases; nucleotides outside the gene matches: 16. Germline assignment: CDR1 DFQATT and CDR2 SNEGSKA (reference sequence). Written as DNA, the CDR3 is TGCAGTGCCCCCGCGGGGGGCTTTAGCGGGGACTCCTACGAGCAGTACTTC. Protein sequence: CSAPAGGFSGDSYEQYF.

In its sample, this clonotype was seen a few times. V usage is TRBV6-1 and J usage is TRBJ1-4, with D unclear. Trimming stripped 3 bases from V and 8 bases from J, with 16 bases between. The length of the CDR3 is 15 residues. Germline loops: CDR1 MNHNS, CDR2 SASEGT. CDR3 protein: CASSDGFSPSEKLFF. Here the CDR3 DNA reads TGTGCCAGCAGTGATGGTTTCAGCCCTTCCGAAAAACTGTTTTTT.

This clonotype was detected many times. The chain recombines TRBV2 with TRBJ1-2; no clear D gene. Looked up from germline, CDR1 is SNHLY and CDR2 is FYNNEI. V lost 0 bases, J lost 7 bases, and 12 bases lay in between. This CDR3 is built from 14 residues. The CDR3 reads CASSEARTAFGYTF. The DNA of the CDR3 is TGTGCCAGCAGTGAAGCGCGGACTGCGTTTGGCTACACCTTC.

This clonotype has just a few counts. The V call is TRBV20-1, the J call TRBJ2-1, with D maybe TRBD2 (5 bases). The CDR3 runs to 14 residues. V lost 0 bases, J lost 4 bases, and 10 bases lay in between. Germline CDR1 reads DFQATT; CDR2 reads SNEGSKA (reference sequence). The CDR3 nucleotides are TGCAGTGCTAGAGACGGACTCGCTTACAATGAGCAGTTCTTC. Translating gives CSARDGLAYNEQFF.

This chain links TRBV7-9 with TRBJ2-5; weak D call: TRBD2 (6 bases). This CDR3 has 14 amino acids. CDR1 is SEHNR and CDR2 is FQNEAQ in the germline V gene (reference sequence). The ends were cut back, 5 bases at V and 1 base at J, with 11 bases in the middle. The CDR3 loop is CASSRRLGQETQYF. The CDR3 nucleotides are TGTGCCAGCAGCCGCCGACTAGGCCAAGAGACCCAGTACTTC.

Many counts were recorded for this clonotype. This rearrangement joins TRBV6-1 to TRBJ2-7; 10 positions match TRBD2. Germline-derived CDR1 and CDR2 are MNHNS and SASEGT. This CDR3 has 16 amino acids. Trimming took 0 bases from V and 3 from J; bases not matched to a gene: 5. The CDR3 reads CASSEALAGDVYEQYF. The CDR3 bases are TGTGCCAGCAGTGAAGCCCTAGCGGGGGATGTCTACGAGCAGTACTTC.